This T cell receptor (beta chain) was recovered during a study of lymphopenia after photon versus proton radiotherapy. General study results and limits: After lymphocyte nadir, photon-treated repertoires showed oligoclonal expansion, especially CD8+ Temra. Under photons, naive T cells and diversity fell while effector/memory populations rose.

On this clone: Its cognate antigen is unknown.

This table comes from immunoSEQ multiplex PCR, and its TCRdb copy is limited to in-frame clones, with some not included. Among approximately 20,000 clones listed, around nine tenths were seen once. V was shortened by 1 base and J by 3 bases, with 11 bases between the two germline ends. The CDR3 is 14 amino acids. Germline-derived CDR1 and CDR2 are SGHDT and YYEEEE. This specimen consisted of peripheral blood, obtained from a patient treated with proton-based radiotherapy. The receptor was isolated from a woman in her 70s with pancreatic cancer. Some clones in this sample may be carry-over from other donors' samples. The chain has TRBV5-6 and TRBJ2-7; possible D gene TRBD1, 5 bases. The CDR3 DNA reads TGTGCCAGCAGCTTGCCAGGGATTGACTACGAGCAGTACTTC. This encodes CASSLPGIDYEQYF.